This entry lists 3 T cell receptor beta chains sequenced from one sample in a study of T-cell reconstitution after alpha-beta-depleted transplantation in children. Unique molecular identifiers were incorporated when the TCRbeta library was constructed. TCRdb analysed the PCR reads with MiXCR anew, one entry per CDR3 protein. This sample has fewer than 500,000 distinct CDR3 sequences, with around 46% found just once. This specimen was PBMCs, taken before TCRalphabeta/CD19-depleted stem cell transplant. The source of these receptors is a girl aged 2 to 9 with aplastic anemia, due to receive a stem cell transplant.

This clonotype came up many times. The V gene is TRBV5-6, the J gene TRBJ2-1, with 14 bases aligning to TRBD2. CDR3 size: 16 residues. Germline assignment: CDR1 SGHDT and CDR2 YYEEEE. V shed 7 bases, J shed 6 bases, and the junction held 9 bases outside the gene matches. This chain's CDR3 is CASSRKGLAGANEQFF. CDR3 bases: TGTGCCAGCTCAAGAAAGGGACTAGCGGGAGCCAATGAGCAGTTCTTC.

The V and J genes are TRBV6-1 and TRBJ2-7; possibly TRBD1 for D (6 bases). V dropped 6 bases and J dropped 3 bases, with 12 bases sitting between them. Germline values: CDR1 MNHNS, CDR2 SASEGT. The CDR3 is 13 amino acids. The CDR3 coding sequence is TGTGCCAGCAGAATGACAGGCCACTACGAGCAGTACTTC. Its protein is CASRMTGHYEQYF.

This clonotype has at least ten counts. The chain links TRBV5-1 to TRBJ2-3; no firm D call. V was shortened by 0 bases and J by 6 bases, with 5 bases between the two germline ends. The CDR3 covers 12 residues. Per germline, CDR1 SGHRS and CDR2 YFSETQ. The CDR3 protein is CASSLAADTQYF. As DNA, the CDR3 is TGCGCCAGCAGCTTGGCCGCGGATACGCAGTATTTT.